This T cell receptor (beta chain) was captured by sequencing in a study of blood T cell repertoires in COVID-19. Study overall: Collection of acute and convalescent COVID-19 samples took place in the United States, Italy and Spain. T cells, B-cell-depleted T cells, or PBMCs supplied cDNA or gDNA.

As processed by the authors: The authors estimated nucleated cell counts from reference gene primer amplification. Clones were read by immunoSEQ multiplex PCR, and TCRdb kept only the in-frame ones, dropping some. The V and J calls and the clone size are those of that table, but D and trimming were determined from the DNA. Of under 250,000 clones listed, 83% are singletons. Exposed enrollees had met someone with a PCR-confirmed or clinician-diagnosed COVID-19 case at some point within the 2 weeks before study entry. This clonotype originated in a woman in her fifties or sixties who had been exposed to COVID-19. The sample taken for sequencing was PBMCs or T cells enriched from blood (not recorded which).

The CDR3 DNA reads TGTGCCAGCAGTTACCGGCAGACTCTCCAGTTCTTC. Its protein is CASSYRQTLQFF. The chain uses TRBV6-2 or TRBV6-3 and TRBJ2-1, with D hard to call. Looked up from germline, CDR1 is MNHEY and CDR2 is SVGEGT. The CDR3 contains 12 residues. Deletions cut 2 bases from V and 13 bases from J, with 12 bases between.